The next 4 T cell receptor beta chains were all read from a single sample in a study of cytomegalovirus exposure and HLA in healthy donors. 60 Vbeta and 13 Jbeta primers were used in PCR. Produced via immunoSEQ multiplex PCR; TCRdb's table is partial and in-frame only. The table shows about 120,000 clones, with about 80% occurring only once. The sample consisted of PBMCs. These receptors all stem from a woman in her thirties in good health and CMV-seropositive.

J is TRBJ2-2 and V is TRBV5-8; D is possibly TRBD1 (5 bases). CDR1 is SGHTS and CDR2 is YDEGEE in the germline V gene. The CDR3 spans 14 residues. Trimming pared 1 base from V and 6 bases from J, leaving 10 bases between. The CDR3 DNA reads TGTGCCAGCAGCTTGCTCAGGGATCCCGGGGAGCTGTTTTTT. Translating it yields CASSLLRDPGELFF.

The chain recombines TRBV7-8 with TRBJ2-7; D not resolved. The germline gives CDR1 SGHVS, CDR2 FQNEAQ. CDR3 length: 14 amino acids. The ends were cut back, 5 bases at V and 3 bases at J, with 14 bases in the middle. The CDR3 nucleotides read TGTGCCAGCAGCCTCCCCCGATCGGGCTACGAGCAGTACTTC. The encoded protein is CASSLPRSGYEQYF.

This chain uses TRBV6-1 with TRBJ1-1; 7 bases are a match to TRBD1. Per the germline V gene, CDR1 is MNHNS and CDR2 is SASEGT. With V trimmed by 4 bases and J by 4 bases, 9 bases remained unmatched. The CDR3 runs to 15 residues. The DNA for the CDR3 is TGTGCCAGCAGTGGCAAAGTCCGACAGGGCACTGAAGCTTTCTTT. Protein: CASSGKVRQGTEAFF.

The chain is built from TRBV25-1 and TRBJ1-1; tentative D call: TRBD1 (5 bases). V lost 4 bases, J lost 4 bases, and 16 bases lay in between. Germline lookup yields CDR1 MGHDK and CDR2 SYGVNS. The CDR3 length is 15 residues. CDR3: CASSGAGQGGTEAFF. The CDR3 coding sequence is TGTGCCAGCAGTGGGGCCGGGCAGGGAGGCACTGAAGCTTTCTTT. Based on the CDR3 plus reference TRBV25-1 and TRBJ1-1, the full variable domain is EADIYQTPRYLVIGTGKKITLECSQTMGHDKMYWYQQDPGMELHLIHYSYGVNSTEKGDLSSESTVSRIRTEHFPLTLESARPSHTSQYLCASSGAGQGGTEAFFGQGTRLTVV.